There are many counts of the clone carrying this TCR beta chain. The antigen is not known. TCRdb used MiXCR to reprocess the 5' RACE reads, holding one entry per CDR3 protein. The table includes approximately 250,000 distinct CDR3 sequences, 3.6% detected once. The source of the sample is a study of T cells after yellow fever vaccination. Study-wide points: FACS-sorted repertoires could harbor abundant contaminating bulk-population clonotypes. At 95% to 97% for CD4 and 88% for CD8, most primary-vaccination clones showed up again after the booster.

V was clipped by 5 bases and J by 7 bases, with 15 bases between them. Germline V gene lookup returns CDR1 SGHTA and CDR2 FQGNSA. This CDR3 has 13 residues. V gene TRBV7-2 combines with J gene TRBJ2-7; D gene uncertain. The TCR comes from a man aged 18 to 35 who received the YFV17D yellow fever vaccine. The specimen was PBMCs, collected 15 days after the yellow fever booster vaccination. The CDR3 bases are TGTGCCAGCAGCCGCCCTGGCGGCCCGGAGCAGTACTTC. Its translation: CASSRPGGPEQYF.